These 4 T cell receptor beta chains came from one sample sequenced in a study of glioma-infiltrating T cells after dendritic cell vaccination. The time point is: after dendritic cell vaccination, including at tumor progression/relapse. Profiling relied on immunoSEQ multiplex PCR, and the TCRdb table lists in-frame clones only, not all of them. This repertoire shows almost 90,000 clones, roughly 87% found once; its top ten account for around 7%. This specimen was blood, taken after dendritic cell vaccination. The receptor source for this set is a human donor with glioblastoma.

The rearrangement links TRBV4-2 to TRBJ1-6; D is unresolved. With 0 bases removed from V and 2 bases from J, the gap between germline ends came to 8 bases. Germline assignment: CDR1 LGHNA and CDR2 YNFKEQ. The CDR3 is made up of 16 amino acids. CDR3 sequence reads: CASSQERDTYNSPLHF. As DNA, the CDR3 is TGTGCCAGCAGCCAAGAACGTGACACCTATAATTCACCCCTCCACTTT.

The chain employs TRBV15 and TRBJ2-7; D is undetermined. Germline V gene lookup returns CDR1 LNHNV and CDR2 YYDKDF (reference sequence). The CDR3 is 13 residues long. Trimming cost V 3 bases and J 3 bases, with 9 bases left between them. This chain's CDR3 is CATSSRVHYEQYF. CDR3 nucleotide sequence: TGTGCCACCAGCAGTCGGGTACACTACGAGCAGTACTTC. The full variable domain, rest sourced from reference TRBV15 and TRBJ2-7, is DAMVIQNPRYQVTQFGKPVTLSCSQTLNHNVMYWYQQKSSQAPKLLFHYYDKDFNNEADTPDNFQSRRPNTSFCFLDIRSPGLGDTAMYLCATSSRVHYEQYFGPGTRLTVT.

V is TRBV5-6 and J is TRBJ2-5; 13 nucleotides match TRBD2. In germline, CDR1 is SGHDT, CDR2 YYEEEE. This CDR3 is 15 amino acids long. The V and J ends lost 4 bases and 5 bases, in that order; junction bases with no gene match: 5. The CDR3 is CASSLPGLAGETQYF. CDR3 nucleotides: TGTGCCAGCAGCCTCCCGGGACTAGCGGGGGAGACCCAGTACTTC.

The genes are TRBV5-1 and TRBJ2-6, with D possibly being TRBD1 (5 bases). CDR3 length: 16 amino acids. Germline CDR1 is SGHRS and CDR2 is YFSETQ. V was pared by 5 bases and J by 4 bases, with 16 bases between. The CDR3 here is CASRYEPGLGANVLTF. Written as DNA, the CDR3 is TGCGCCAGCAGGTACGAACCAGGGTTAGGGGCCAACGTCCTGACTTTC.